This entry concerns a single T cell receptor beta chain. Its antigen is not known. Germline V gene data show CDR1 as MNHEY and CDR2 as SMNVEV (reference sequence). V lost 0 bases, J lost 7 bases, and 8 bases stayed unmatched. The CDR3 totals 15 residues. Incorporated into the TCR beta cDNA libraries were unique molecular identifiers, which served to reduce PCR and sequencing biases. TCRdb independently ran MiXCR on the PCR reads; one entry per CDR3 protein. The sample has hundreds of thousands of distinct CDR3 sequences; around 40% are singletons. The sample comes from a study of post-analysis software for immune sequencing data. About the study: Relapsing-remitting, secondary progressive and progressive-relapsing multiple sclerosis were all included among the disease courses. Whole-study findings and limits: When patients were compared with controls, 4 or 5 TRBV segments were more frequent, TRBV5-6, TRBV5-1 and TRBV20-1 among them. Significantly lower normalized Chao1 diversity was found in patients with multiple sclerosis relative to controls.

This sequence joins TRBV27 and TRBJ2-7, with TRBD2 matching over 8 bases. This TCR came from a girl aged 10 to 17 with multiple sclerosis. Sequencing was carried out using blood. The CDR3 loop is CASSLSIAGTEEQYF. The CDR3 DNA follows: TGTGCCAGCAGTTTATCGATAGCGGGAACTGAAGAGCAGTACTTC.